A single sample gave rise to the 30 T cell receptor beta chains below, sequenced in a study of cytomegalovirus exposure and HLA in healthy donors. PCR was performed using 60 Vbeta and 13 Jbeta primers. The protocol was immunoSEQ multiplex PCR, while the TCRdb copy is restricted to in-frame clones and leaves out a portion. The sample lists roughly 220,000 clones, 65% to 80% occurring once. What was sequenced was PBMCs. The receptors were sampled from a man aged 45 to 65 in good health and CMV-seronegative.

The V call is TRBV5-5, the J call TRBJ2-2; 8 bases line up with TRBD2. V was pared by 4 bases and J by 3 bases, with 5 bases of the junction left unmatched. In germline, CDR1 is SGHKS, CDR2 YYEKEE (reference sequence). This CDR3 contains 15 residues. The CDR3 region has the DNA TGTGCCAGCAGCCTCCAGCGGGAGTACACCGGGGAGCTGTTTTTT. Amino acids: CASSLQREYTGELFF.

The V and J genes are TRBV28 and TRBJ2-5, with TRBD1 identical over 10 bases. This CDR3 has 15 amino acids. V shed 2 bases and J 4 bases; nucleotides not matched to a gene: 4. The germline CDR1 and CDR2 sequences are MDHEN and SYDVKM. In DNA, the CDR3 is TGTGCCAGCAGTTTACCCCGGGACAGGGGAGAGACCCAGTACTTC. It encodes CASSLPRDRGETQYF.

The chain links TRBV28 to TRBJ2-7, with 8 bases lining up with TRBD1. V gave up 4 bases and J gave up 3 bases; unmatched junction bases: 17. The CDR3 has 18 amino acids. CDR1 and CDR2 (germline): MDHEN, SYDVKM. CDR3: CASSSISRGQVTIYEQYF. Written as DNA, the CDR3 is TGTGCCAGCAGTTCAATTTCGCGGGGACAGGTTACGATCTACGAGCAGTACTTC.

The V and J genes are TRBV15 and TRBJ2-2; TRBD1 aligns across 8 bases. The CDR3 spans 16 residues. Trimming cost V 1 base and J 2 bases; bases outside gene matches: 3. Germline loops: CDR1 LNHNV, CDR2 YYDKDF (reference sequence). The CDR3 bases are TGTGCCACCAGCAGAGGAGGGACAGGCAACACCGGGGAGCTGTTTTTT. Protein sequence: CATSRGGTGNTGELFF.

This clone has a handful of counts. The genes are TRBV5-1 and TRBJ2-3, with D tentatively TRBD2 (6 bases). CDR3 size: 14 residues. The V gene lost 5 bases and the J gene lost 2 bases, with 12 bases spanning the gap. Germline CDR1 SGHRS, CDR2 YFSETQ. The CDR3, as DNA: TGCGCCAGCAGTGCGGGGAAACCCACAGATACGCAGTATTTT. As protein: CASSAGKPTDTQYF.

The rearrangement joins TRBV5-5 to TRBJ2-7, with D uncertain. Trimming took 4 bases from V and 2 from J, leaving 4 bases between them. CDR3 length: 11 residues. In germline, CDR1 is SGHKS, CDR2 YYEKEE (reference sequence). This chain's CDR3 is CASSLTYEQYF. CDR3 nucleotides: TGTGCCAGCAGCCTTACCTACGAGCAGTACTTC.

V and J are TRBV2 and TRBJ2-7; D is possibly TRBD1 (6 bases). The CDR3 contains 11 residues. The V end lost 8 bases, the J end lost 6 bases, and 11 bases lay between the germline ends. Per the germline V gene, CDR1 is SNHLY and CDR2 is FYNNEI. CDR3 sequence (DNA): TGTGCCAGCGCTTGGGGGCTCGAGCAGTACTTC. Its protein is CASAWGLEQYF.

J is TRBJ1-1 and V is TRBV7-9; the D is unclear. V was cut by 0 bases and J by 5 bases, with 10 bases left in between. Germline CDR1 SEHNR, CDR2 FQNEAQ (reference sequence). This CDR3 is built from 14 residues. For the CDR3, the DNA is TGTGCCAGCAGCTTAGCCGGGAAAGGTACTGAAGCTTTCTTT. Amino acid sequence: CASSLAGKGTEAFF. Variable domain in full (rest from reference TRBV7-9 and TRBJ1-1): DTGVSQNPRHKITKRGQNVTFRCDPISEHNRLYWYRQTLGQGPEFLTYFQNEAQLEKSRLLSDRFSAERPKGSFSTLEIQRTEQGDSAMYLCASSLAGKGTEAFFGQGTRLTVV.

CDR3 nucleotides: TGTGCCAGCAGTTCCACCGGGCGGGAGGGCTACAATGAGCAGTTCTTC. It codes for CASSSTGREGYNEQFF. The rearrangement uses TRBV27 and TRBJ2-1; TRBD2 matches at 9 bases. Trimming cost V 4 bases and J 3 bases; bases outside gene matches: 7. The CDR3 has 16 residues. Germline V gene sequence: CDR1 MNHEY, CDR2 SMNVEV (reference sequence).

This chain joins TRBV9 and TRBJ1-6, with D perhaps matching TRBD1 (6 bases). This CDR3 is built from 13 residues. Trimming took 6 bases from V and 8 from J, leaving 12 bases between them. Germline V lookup: CDR1 SGDLS, CDR2 YYNGEE. The CDR3 loop reads CASKGAGDSPLHF. CDR3 nucleotides: TGTGCCAGCAAAGGGGCAGGGGATTCACCCCTCCACTTT.

This chain joins TRBV2 and TRBJ2-7; D call uncertain. CDR3 length equals 13 residues. Germline V CDR1 and CDR2: SNHLY, FYNNEI. Trimming cost V 5 bases and J 0 bases, with 8 bases left between them. The CDR3 DNA is TGTGCCAGCAGTCCCAGGTTCTCCTACGAGCAGTACTTC. Encoded protein: CASSPRFSYEQYF.

The chain joins TRBV9 to TRBJ1-1; unclear D gene. Per germline, CDR1 SGDLS and CDR2 YYNGEE. Trimming took 3 bases from V and 5 from J, leaving 17 bases between them. There are 15 residues in the CDR3. The CDR3 nucleotides are TGTGCCAGCAGCGACCCGGACGCACTAGAGACTGAAGCTTTCTTT. Its protein is CASSDPDALETEAFF.

The chain links TRBV7-3 to TRBJ2-7; 11 nucleotides align to TRBD1. Trimming at V came to 5 bases and at J to 6 bases, leaving 9 bases not matched to a gene. The germline CDR1 and CDR2 sequences are SGHTA and FQGTGA. The CDR3 covers 15 residues. Here the CDR3 DNA reads TGTGCCAGCAGCGTCTCCGGGACAGGGGGAAGCGAGCAGTACTTC. Translation gives CASSVSGTGGSEQYF.

On this clone: This sample also contains other DNA sequences that code for the same CDR3. The chain joins TRBV5-1 to TRBJ1-1, with TRBD1 matching over 8 bases. V lost 2 bases, J lost 7 bases, and 7 bases stayed unmatched. The germline gives CDR1 SGHRS, CDR2 YFSETQ. CDR3 length: 14 amino acids. CDR3 amino acids: CASSLQGVGGEAFF. CDR3 nucleotides: TGCGCCAGCAGCTTACAGGGGGTGGGGGGTGAAGCTTTCTTT.

The chain links TRBV7-9 to TRBJ1-5; TRBD1 matches at 8 bases. V was pared by 1 base and J by 4 bases, with 6 bases of the junction left unmatched. Germline values: CDR1 SEHNR, CDR2 FQNEAQ (reference sequence). The CDR3 is 16 residues long. CDR3 amino acids: CASSLVGQGGNQPQHF. The CDR3, as DNA: TGTGCCAGCAGCTTAGTTGGACAGGGAGGGAATCAGCCCCAGCATTTT. Using reference TRBV7-9 and TRBJ1-5 for the parts outside the CDR3, the full variable domain is DTGVSQNPRHKITKRGQNVTFRCDPISEHNRLYWYRQTLGQGPEFLTYFQNEAQLEKSRLLSDRFSAERPKGSFSTLEIQRTEQGDSAMYLCASSLVGQGGNQPQHFGDGTRLSIL.

The table lists this clone with a few counts. The chain combines TRBV6-6 with TRBJ2-7; tentatively, D is TRBD1 (5 bases). The CDR3 spans 12 residues. V shed 6 bases and J shed 4 bases, with 10 bases lying between them. Per the germline V gene, CDR1 is MNHNY and CDR2 is SVGAGI (reference sequence). CDR3 in DNA: TGTGCCAGCAGCCCACAGGTTTACGAGCAGTACTTC. Translation: CASSPQVYEQYF.

The chain combines TRBV6-5 with TRBJ1-5; 9 bases are a match to TRBD1. With 5 bases clipped from V and 2 bases from J, the junction kept 4 bases outside the gene matches. The CDR3 is 15 residues long. Germline values: CDR1 MNHEY, CDR2 SVGAGI. CDR3 bases: TGTGCCAGCAGTCGAGACAGGGGGGGCAATCAGCCCCAGCATTTT. This encodes CASSRDRGGNQPQHF.

The chain uses TRBV27 and TRBJ1-5; 11 bases line up with TRBD1. The CDR3 covers 15 residues. The germline V gene has CDR1 MNHEY and CDR2 SMNVEV (reference sequence). Trimming took 7 bases from V and 2 from J; bases not matched to a gene: 4. This CDR3 reads CASTRTGGGNQPQHF. The CDR3 coding sequence is TGTGCCAGCACCCGGACAGGGGGCGGCAATCAGCCCCAGCATTTT.

The rearrangement uses TRBV19 and TRBJ2-1; TRBD1 might be the D (6 bases). V was pared by 6 bases and J by 8 bases, with 17 bases between. The germline gives CDR1 LNHDA, CDR2 SQIVND (reference sequence). The CDR3 consists of 14 residues. CDR3 DNA sequence: TGTGCCAGTAGCTACGAAGGGGGAAGGGATGAGCAGTTCTTC. Its translation: CASSYEGGRDEQFF.

The V gene is TRBV23-1, the J gene TRBJ2-7; 7 nucleotides agree with TRBD1. TRBV23-1 is annotated as an ORF whose role is uncertain. The CDR3 has 16 residues. The junction had 12 bases not matched to a gene; V was cut back by 5 bases and J by 2 bases. Written as DNA, the CDR3 is TGCGCCAGCAGTAACAGGGGCGATGGGGAAACCTACGAGCAGTACTTC. Its translation is CASSNRGDGETYEQYF.

This clone has a single count. This chain links TRBV29-1 with TRBJ2-5, with 7 bases matching TRBD2. Germline-derived CDR1 and CDR2 are SQVTM and ANQGSEA. V lost 0 bases and J lost 7; bases outside the gene matches: 14. The CDR3 length is 16 residues. CDR3 coding DNA: TGCAGCGTTGAAGAAATAAGTAGTGGACTAGAGGTGACCCAGTACTTC. Protein sequence: CSVEEISSGLEVTQYF.

The V gene is TRBV19, the J gene TRBJ1-5; a possible D gene is TRBD1 (5 bases). CDR1 and CDR2 from the germline V gene are LNHDA and SQIVND (reference sequence). V was clipped by 5 bases and J by 3 bases, with 17 bases between them. The CDR3 runs to 16 residues. The CDR3 here is CASSVGGRGFNQPQHF. The DNA for the CDR3 is TGTGCCAGTAGTGTCGGAGGGCGGGGGTTCAATCAGCCCCAGCATTTT.

The J gene is TRBJ1-4, the V gene TRBV9; TRBD1 is a possible D gene (5 bases). CDR1 is SGDLS and CDR2 is YYNGEE in the germline V gene. The CDR3 runs to 15 residues. Trimming left V 4 bases short and J 7 bases short, with 17 bases between. CDR3 DNA: TGTGCCAGCAGCCCGGGGGGAATTCGCTTTGAAAAACTGTTTTTT. It specifies CASSPGGIRFEKLFF.

This chain joins TRBV19 and TRBJ2-2; 12 nucleotides match TRBD1. This CDR3 region has 15 residues. Germline V gene sequence: CDR1 LNHDA, CDR2 SQIVND (reference sequence). With V trimmed by 5 bases and J by 8 bases, 6 bases remained unmatched. The CDR3 sequence is CASSSGTGGSGELFF. CDR3 coding DNA: TGTGCCAGTAGTTCCGGGACAGGGGGCTCGGGGGAGCTGTTTTTT.

This chain uses TRBV30 with TRBJ2-1, with D maybe TRBD2 (7 bases). Trimming stripped 1 base from V and 10 bases from J, with 14 bases between. The germline V gene encodes CDR1 GTSNPN and CDR2 SVGIG (reference sequence). The CDR3 runs 13 residues. CDR3 residues: CAWSEPKGGEQFF. For the CDR3, the DNA is TGTGCCTGGAGTGAGCCGAAGGGGGGGGAGCAGTTCTTC.

The genes are TRBV6-1 and TRBJ1-1; D remains unclear. CDR3 length: 13 residues. Germline CDR1 is MNHNS and CDR2 is SASEGT. With 5 bases removed from V and 6 bases from J, the gap between germline ends came to 13 bases. CDR3 sequence (DNA): TGTGCCAGCAGTTCCAAACTGGGAGCTGAAGCTTTCTTT. Its translation: CASSSKLGAEAFF.

This clone was seen more than once but under ten times. V usage is TRBV18 and J usage is TRBJ1-1, with 7 nucleotides matching TRBD1. The CDR3 is 16 residues long. Trimming took 1 base from V and 1 from J; bases not matched to a gene: 6. In germline, CDR1 is KGHSH, CDR2 LQKENI. The CDR3 is CASSPLSQGKNTEAFF. The CDR3 DNA is TGTGCCAGCTCACCACTATCACAGGGGAAGAACACTGAAGCTTTCTTT.

This chain uses TRBV30 with TRBJ2-2, with D hard to call. V lost 0 bases and J lost 2, with 7 bases in between. The CDR3 consists of 14 residues. Germline V CDR1 and CDR2: GTSNPN, SVGIG (reference sequence). The CDR3 nucleotides are TGTGCCTGGAGTGTATTTAGCAACACCGGGGAGCTGTTTTTT. This gives the protein CAWSVFSNTGELFF.

This clone was counted only a few times. CDR3: CASSYAPGQLFF. The DNA for the CDR3 is TGTGCCAGCAGTTACGCCCCGGGACAGCTGTTTTTT. This sequence joins TRBV6-6 and TRBJ1-4; 7 bases match TRBD1. There are 12 residues in the CDR3. Germline lookup yields CDR1 MNHNY and CDR2 SVGAGI (reference sequence). The V gene end was trimmed by 2 bases and the J gene end by 14 bases; junction bases not matched to a gene: 5.

This clone was counted once. The gene calls are TRBV11-2 and TRBJ2-7; 9 bases are shared with TRBD1. Germline CDR1 is SGHAT and CDR2 is FQNNGV. The CDR3 length is 16 residues. V shed 10 bases and J 0 bases; nucleotides not matched to a gene: 13. The CDR3 region is CATTQARTGDSYEQYF. In DNA, the CDR3 is TGTGCCACCACCCAAGCCCGGACAGGGGACTCCTACGAGCAGTACTTC. The whole variable domain, remainder taken from reference TRBV11-2 and TRBJ2-7, is EAGVAQSPRYKIIEKRQSVAFWCNPISGHATLYWYQQILGQGPKLLIQFQNNGVVDDSQLPKDRFSAERLKGVDSTLKIQPAKLEDSAVYLCATTQARTGDSYEQYFGPGTRLTVT.